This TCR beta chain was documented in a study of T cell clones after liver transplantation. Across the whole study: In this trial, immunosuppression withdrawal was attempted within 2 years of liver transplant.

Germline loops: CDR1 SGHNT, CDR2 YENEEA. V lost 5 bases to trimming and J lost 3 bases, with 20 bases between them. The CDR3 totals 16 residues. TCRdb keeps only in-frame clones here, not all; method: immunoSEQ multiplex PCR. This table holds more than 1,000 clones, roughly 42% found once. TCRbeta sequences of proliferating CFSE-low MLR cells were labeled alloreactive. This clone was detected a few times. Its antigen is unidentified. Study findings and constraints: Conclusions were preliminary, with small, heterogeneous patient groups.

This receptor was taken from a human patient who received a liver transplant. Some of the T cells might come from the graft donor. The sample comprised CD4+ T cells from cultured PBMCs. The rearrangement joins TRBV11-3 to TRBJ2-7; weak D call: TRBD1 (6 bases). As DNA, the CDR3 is TGTGCCAGCAGCCCGAGCCTGGCAGGGGTGGGCTACGAGCAGTACTTC. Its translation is CASSPSLAGVGYEQYF.